This T cell receptor beta chain was captured in a study of identical twins. Study-wide results and limits: Low generation-probability sequences were in excess among twin-shared out-of-frame alpha sequences.

V gave up 1 base and J gave up 12 bases, with 18 bases separating them. The CDR3 is 14 amino acids. Per germline, CDR1 LGHNA and CDR2 YNFKEQ. This clonotype has more than one count but fewer than ten. Its antigen is not identified. MiXCR was run by TCRdb on the 5' RACE reads, yielding one entry per CDR3 protein. The data contain about 520,000 distinct CDR3 sequences, approximately 22% of them singletons. The same data also went into a second study, on T cells expressing NK-cell markers. That investigation notes: From sorted CD3+CD56+NKG2C+, CD3+CD56+NKG2C- and CD3+CD56-NKG2C+ T cells came the TCR beta repertoires. Among the eight sequenced donors, seven tested HCMV-seropositive and one tested seronegative.

The chain joins TRBV4-2 to TRBJ1-1, with D hard to call. The sequencing sample was made of CD4+ T cells sorted from blood. The sequence came from a woman aged 18-35 years in good health. CDR3 DNA: TGTGCCAGCAGCCAAGGAGACCGGACGAGTAAGACTTTCTTT. Amino acid sequence: CASSQGDRTSKTFF.